This record concerns one T cell receptor beta chain sequence. Its specificity is unknown. The sample comes from a study of OX40 agonist ivuxolimab in advanced cancers. Whole-study context: Patients took ivuxolimab, an agonistic anti-OX40 (CD134) antibody. General observations from the study: Low clonal expansion, among the lowest seen, marked partial responders at 0.1-3.0 mg/kg. Blood T cells, both CD4+ and CD8+, expanded clonally by week 6 at 0.1 to 3.0 mg/kg. The study found that CD8+ T cells averaged more expanded clones than CD4+.

Generated by immunoSEQ multiplex PCR, the TCRdb table keeps only in-frame clones and is missing some. The repertoire holds 95,000 to 150,000 clones, with about 90% as singletons. Trimming shortened V by 5 bases and J by 1 base, and 9 bases separated the two germline ends. Germline-derived CDR1 and CDR2 are MNHEY and SMNVEV (reference sequence). The CDR3 loop spans 14 amino acids. This chain joins TRBV27 and TRBJ1-5; perhaps TRBD1 as D (5 bases). The clonotype originates from an adult with an advanced solid tumor such as melanoma, head and neck, liver or kidney cancer. The material sequenced was CD4+ or CD8+ T cells sorted from blood, taken in a trial of the OX40 agonist ivuxolimab. In DNA form, the CDR3 reads TGTGCCAGCAGTCTACAGGAAAGCAATCAGCCCCAGCATTTT. Translating it yields CASSLQESNQPQHF.